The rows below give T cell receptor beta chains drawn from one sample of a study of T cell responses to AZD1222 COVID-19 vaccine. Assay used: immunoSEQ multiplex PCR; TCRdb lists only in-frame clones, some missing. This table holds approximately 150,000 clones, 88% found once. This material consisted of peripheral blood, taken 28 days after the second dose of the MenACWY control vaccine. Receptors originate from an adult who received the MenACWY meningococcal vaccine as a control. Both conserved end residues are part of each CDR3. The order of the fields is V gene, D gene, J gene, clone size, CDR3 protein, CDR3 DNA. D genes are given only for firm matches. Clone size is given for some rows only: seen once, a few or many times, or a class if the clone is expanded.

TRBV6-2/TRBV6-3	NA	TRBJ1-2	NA	CASSTRTATVHYTF	TGTGCCAGCAGTACCAGGACTGCTACCGTGCACTACACCTTC
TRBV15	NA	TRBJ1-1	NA	CATSRDRLSRVGEAFF	TGTGCCACCAGCAGAGATCGTCTGTCCAGGGTCGGTGAAGCTTTCTTT
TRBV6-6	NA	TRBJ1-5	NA	CASSYQGSQPQHF	TGTGCCAGCAGTTACCAGGGGAGTCAGCCCCAGCATTTT
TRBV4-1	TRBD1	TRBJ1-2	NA	CASSHILRDRGRNYGYTF	TGCGCCAGCAGCCATATTCTCCGGGACAGGGGGCGCAACTATGGCTACACCTTC
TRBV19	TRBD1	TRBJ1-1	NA	CASRGQVSEAFF	TGTGCCAGTAGGGGACAGGTTTCTGAAGCTTTCTTT
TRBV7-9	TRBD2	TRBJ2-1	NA	CASSSQGLAGPYNEQFF	TGTGCCAGCAGCTCACAGGGACTAGCGGGACCCTACAATGAGCAGTTCTTC
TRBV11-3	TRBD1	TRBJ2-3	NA	CASSRPGQNTDTQYF	TGTGCCAGCAGCCGTCCGGGACAGAACACAGATACGCAGTATTTT
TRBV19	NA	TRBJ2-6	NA	CASSISGGLTLHGANVLTF	TGTGCCAGTAGTATCTCGGGCGGGCTAACCCTCCACGGGGCCAACGTCCTGACTTTC
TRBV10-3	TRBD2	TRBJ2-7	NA	CAISESGAGGLDEQYF	TGTGCCATCAGTGAGTCAGGGGCGGGGGGATTAGACGAGCAGTACTTC
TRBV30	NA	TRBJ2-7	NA	CAWSPRDSYEQYF	TGTGCCTGGAGTCCTAGGGATTCCTACGAGCAGTACTTC
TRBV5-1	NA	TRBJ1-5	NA	CASSREVGGNQPQHF	TGCGCCAGCAGCCGCGAGGTAGGGGGCAATCAGCCCCAGCATTTT
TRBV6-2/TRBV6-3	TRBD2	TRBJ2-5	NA	CASSPGLAGEGRETQYF	TGTGCCAGCAGTCCAGGACTAGCGGGAGAGGGCAGAGAGACCCAGTACTTC
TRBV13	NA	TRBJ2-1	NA	CASSLPGSSYNEQFF	TGTGCCAGCAGCTTACCCGGGAGCTCCTACAATGAGCAGTTCTTC
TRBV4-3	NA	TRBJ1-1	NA	CASSQDRWIQGTEAFF	TGCGCCAGCAGCCAAGATCGATGGATCCAGGGGACTGAAGCTTTCTTT
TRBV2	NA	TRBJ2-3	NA	CASSDSGSGDTQYF	TGTGCCAGCAGTGATTCTGGGTCGGGAGATACGCAGTATTTT
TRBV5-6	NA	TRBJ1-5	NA	CASSKEVGQPQHF	TGTGCCAGCAGCAAAGAAGTGGGTCAGCCCCAGCATTTT
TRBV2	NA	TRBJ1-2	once	CASSEETRGYGYTF	TGTGCCAGCAGTGAAGAAACACGGGGCTATGGCTACACCTTC
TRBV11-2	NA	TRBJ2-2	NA	CASRISGRRNTGELFF	TGTGCCAGCAGAATTTCGGGACGGCGGAACACCGGGGAGCTGTTTTTT
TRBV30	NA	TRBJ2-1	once	CAWGDSKAEQFF	TGTGCCTGGGGGGACTCAAAAGCAGAGCAGTTCTTC
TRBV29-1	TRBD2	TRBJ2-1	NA	CSVERLAGGYNEQFF	TGCAGCGTCGAAAGACTAGCGGGCGGCTACAATGAGCAGTTCTTC
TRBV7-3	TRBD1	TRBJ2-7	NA	CASSSPGQGISYEQYF	TGTGCCAGCAGCTCCCCGGGACAGGGGATATCCTACGAGCAGTACTTC
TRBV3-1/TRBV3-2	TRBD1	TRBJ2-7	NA	CASSPLGTGFTYEQYF	TGTGCCAGCAGCCCTCTGGGGACAGGGTTTACCTACGAGCAGTACTTC
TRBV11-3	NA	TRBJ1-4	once	CASSFRQDNEKLFF	TGTGCCAGCAGCTTCCGCCAGGACAATGAAAAACTGTTTTTT
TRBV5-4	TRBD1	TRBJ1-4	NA	CASSPQGGLDEKLFF	TGTGCCAGCAGCCCCCAGGGGGGCCTGGATGAAAAACTGTTTTTT
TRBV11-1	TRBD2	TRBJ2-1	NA	CASSLAGSSGIILEQFF	TGTGCCAGCAGCTTAGCAGGGTCCAGCGGGATTATTCTTGAGCAGTTCTTC
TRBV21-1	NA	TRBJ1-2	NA	CASSNYVKTGRFYGYTF	TGTGCCAGCAGCAATTATGTCAAAACAGGGAGGTTCTATGGCTACACCTTC
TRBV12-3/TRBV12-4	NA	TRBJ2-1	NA	CASSPRTYNEQFF	TGTGCCAGCAGCCCTCGGACCTACAATGAGCAGTTCTTC
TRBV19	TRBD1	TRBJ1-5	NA	CASSTGQGVGQPQHF	TGTGCCAGTAGTACTGGACAGGGGGTCGGTCAGCCCCAGCATTTT
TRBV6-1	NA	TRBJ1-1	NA	CASSEALLVGAEAFF	TGTGCCAGCAGTGAAGCTCTTTTGGTGGGGGCTGAAGCTTTCTTT
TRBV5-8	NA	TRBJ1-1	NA	CASSSTPLRGMNTEAFF	TGTGCCAGCAGCTCGACCCCTCTGAGGGGCATGAACACTGAAGCTTTCTTT
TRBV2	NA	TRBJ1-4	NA	CASKGSGREKLFF	TGTGCCAGCAAGGGGTCCGGGAGGGAAAAACTGTTTTTT
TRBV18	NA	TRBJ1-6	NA	CASSPWSTGGSPLHF	TGTGCCAGCTCACCTTGGTCCACGGGGGGTTCACCCCTCCACTTT
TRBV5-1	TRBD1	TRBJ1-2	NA	CASSVERTGSLYGYTF	TGCGCCAGCAGCGTGGAAAGGACAGGGTCTCTCTATGGCTACACCTTC
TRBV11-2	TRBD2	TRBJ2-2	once	CASSLVREVGELFF	TGTGCCAGCAGCTTAGTCCGGGAGGTCGGGGAGCTGTTTTTT
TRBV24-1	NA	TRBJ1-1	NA	CATSKARGTEAFF	TGTGCCACCAGTAAGGCCAGGGGCACTGAAGCTTTCTTT
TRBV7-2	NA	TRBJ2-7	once	CASSSRAQGIEQYF	TGTGCCAGCAGCTCCCGGGCCCAGGGAATCGAGCAGTACTTC
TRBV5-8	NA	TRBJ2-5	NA	CASSWTATETQYF	TGTGCCAGCAGCTGGACAGCGACGGAGACCCAGTACTTC
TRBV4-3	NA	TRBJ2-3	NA	CASSQARGSSTDTQYF	TGCGCCAGCAGCCAAGCCAGGGGATCTAGCACAGATACGCAGTATTTT
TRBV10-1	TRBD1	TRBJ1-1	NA	CASSESGGENTEAFF	TGCGCCAGCAGTGAATCAGGGGGCGAAAACACTGAAGCTTTCTTT
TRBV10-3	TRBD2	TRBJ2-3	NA	CATMGDEREGGVTDTQYF	TGTGCCACCATGGGAGACGAGCGGGAGGGTGGGGTCACAGATACGCAGTATTTT
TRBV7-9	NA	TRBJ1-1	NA	CASSLTGTRAFF	TGTGCCAGCAGCTTAACCGGGACACGGGCTTTCTTT
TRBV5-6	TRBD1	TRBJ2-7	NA	CASRTDRGYEQYF	TGTGCCAGCAGAACCGACAGGGGGTACGAGCAGTACTTC
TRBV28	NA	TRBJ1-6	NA	CASSLSAGSPLHF	TGTGCCAGCAGTTTATCGGCGGGCTCGCCCCTCCACTTT
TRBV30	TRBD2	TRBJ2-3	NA	CAWSPLAGGRTDTQYF	TGTGCCTGGAGTCCTTTAGCGGGGGGCCGCACAGATACGCAGTATTTT
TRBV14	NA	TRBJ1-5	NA	CASIRGLTNSNQPQHF	TGTGCCAGCATTCGGGGACTTACGAATAGCAATCAGCCCCAGCATTTT
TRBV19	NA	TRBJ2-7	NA	CAICRYTVSEQYF	TGTGCCATATGTAGGTATACTGTCTCCGAGCAGTACTTC
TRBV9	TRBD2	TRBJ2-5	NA	CASSVGASGRVETQYF	TGTGCCAGCAGCGTAGGGGCTAGCGGGAGGGTGGAGACCCAGTACTTC
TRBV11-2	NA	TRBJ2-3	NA	CASRPGPPDTQYF	TGTGCCAGCAGGCCGGGCCCCCCAGATACGCAGTATTTT
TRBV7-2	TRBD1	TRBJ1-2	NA	CASSLEGTGPLSNYGYTF	TGTGCCAGCAGCTTAGAGGGGACAGGGCCACTATCTAACTATGGCTACACCTTC
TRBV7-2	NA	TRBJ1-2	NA	CASSTYREGGYTF	TGTGCCAGCAGCACATACAGGGAGGGCGGCTACACCTTC
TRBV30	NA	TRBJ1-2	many	CAWSVRGKNYGYTF	TGTGCCTGGAGTGTACGAGGGAAGAACTATGGCTACACCTTC
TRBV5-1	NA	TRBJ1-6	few	CASSLEGGGSPLHF	TGCGCCAGCAGCTTAGAAGGAGGTGGCTCACCCCTCCACTTT
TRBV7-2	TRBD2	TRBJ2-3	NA	CASSFRSGNTDTQYF	TGTGCCAGCAGCTTCCGCAGCGGGAACACAGATACGCAGTATTTT
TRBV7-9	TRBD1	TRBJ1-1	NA	CASSPRQGFGAEAFF	TGTGCCAGCAGCCCCCGACAGGGCTTTGGGGCTGAAGCTTTCTTT
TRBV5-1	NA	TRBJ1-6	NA	CASSLGGAENSPLHF	TGCGCCAGCAGCTTGGGGGGGGCGGAAAATTCACCCCTCCACTTT
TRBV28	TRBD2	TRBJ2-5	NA	CASSPGLAGGPHQETQYF	TGTGCCAGCAGTCCTGGATTAGCGGGAGGGCCCCACCAAGAGACCCAGTACTTC
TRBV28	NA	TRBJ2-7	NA	CASSPPPYF	TGTGCCAGCAGTCCCCCTCCGTACTTC
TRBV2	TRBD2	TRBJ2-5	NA	CASSRGLADFAGTQYF	TGTGCCAGCAGCCGCGGACTAGCGGACTTTGCGGGGACCCAGTACTTC
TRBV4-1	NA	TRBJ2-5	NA	CASSQGELSETQYF	TGCGCCAGCAGCCAAGGGGAACTCTCCGAGACCCAGTACTTC
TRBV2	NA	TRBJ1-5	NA	CASSEASDSQPQHF	TGTGCCAGCAGTGAAGCGAGCGACAGCCAGCCCCAGCATTTT